The 19 T cell receptor beta chains below were found in one sample sequenced in a study of early stage breast cancer tumors. Repertoires were generated with immunoSEQ multiplex PCR, while TCRdb's copy carries only in-frame clones and drops some. The sample lists 25,000 to 35,000 clones; about 80% were seen once. Sequencing was performed on blood. The receptors come from a person aged 55-75 years with breast cancer.

The chain carries TRBV7-2 and TRBJ1-1; D unresolved. The CDR3 has 13 residues. V gave up 2 bases and J gave up 7 bases, with 11 bases separating them. The germline V gene has CDR1 SGHTA and CDR2 FQGNSA. Written as DNA, the CDR3 is TGTGCCAGCAGCTTAAGGCTAGATAGTGAAGCTTTCTTT. It encodes CASSLRLDSEAFF.

This rearrangement joins TRBV19 to TRBJ2-1, with D tentatively TRBD1 (6 bases). V lost 3 bases and J 6 bases, leaving 9 bases between the germline ends. This CDR3 is built from 13 residues. The V gene's germline CDR1 is LNHDA and CDR2 SQIVND (reference sequence). CDR3 sequence: CASSMRGTNEQFF. The DNA for the CDR3 is TGTGCCAGTAGTATGAGGGGGACCAATGAGCAGTTCTTC.

This clone appeared a single time. The rearrangement joins TRBV28 to TRBJ2-2, with 8 bases that match TRBD2. The germline V gene encodes CDR1 MDHEN and CDR2 SYDVKM. Trimming cost V 6 bases and J 5 bases; bases outside gene matches: 8. The CDR3 covers 15 residues. DNA of the CDR3: TGTGCCAGCAGCCGGGGGGGCGTAGATACCGGGGAGCTGTTTTTT. Its protein is CASSRGGVDTGELFF.

The CDR3 protein is CASSSRLAGYYEQYF. The CDR3 region has the DNA TGTGCCAGCAGCTCCCGACTAGCGGGTTACTACGAGCAGTACTTC. The chain has TRBV7-2 and TRBJ2-7, with 10 bases matching TRBD2. The CDR3 has 15 residues. Germline loops: CDR1 SGHTA, CDR2 FQGNSA. The V and J ends lost 4 bases and 3 bases, in that order; junction bases with no gene match: 6.

This chain connects TRBV7-2 to TRBJ1-1, with D unclear. Trimming stripped 6 bases from V and 0 bases from J, with 5 bases between. The CDR3 length is 12 residues. The V gene's germline CDR1 is SGHTA and CDR2 FQGNSA. The CDR3 spells CASSYMNTEAFF. CDR3 nucleotide sequence: TGTGCCAGCAGTTATATGAACACTGAAGCTTTCTTT. The whole variable domain, remainder taken from reference TRBV7-2 and TRBJ1-1, is GAGVSQSPSNKVTEKGKDVELRCDPISGHTALYWYRQSLGQGLEFLIYFQGNSAPDKSGLPSDRFSAERTGGSVSTLTIQRTQQEDSAVYLCASSYMNTEAFFGQGTRLTVV.

The V gene is TRBV25-1, the J gene TRBJ2-7; D is unresolved. Deletions cut 5 bases from V and 5 bases from J, with 13 bases between. Germline V lookup: CDR1 MGHDK, CDR2 SYGVNS. The CDR3 has 13 residues. The CDR3 is CASSPSVLHEQYF. CDR3 sequence (DNA): TGTGCCAGCAGTCCCTCGGTTCTGCACGAGCAGTACTTC.

This clone appeared once. This chain uses TRBV2 with TRBJ1-5, with 8 bases matching TRBD1. This CDR3 region has 14 residues. Trimming at V came to 6 bases and at J to 5 bases, leaving 6 bases not matched to a gene. Germline CDR1 SNHLY, CDR2 FYNNEI. The CDR3 DNA follows: TGTGCCAGCAGCCGTAGGACAGGGCATCAGCCCCAGCATTTT. This encodes CASSRRTGHQPQHF.

The DNA of the CDR3 is TGTGCCAGCAGCTTCGGGACTAGCGAGAGGGAGGATACGCAGTATTTT. This gives the protein CASSFGTSEREDTQYF. The rearrangement uses TRBV5-6 and TRBJ2-3; 10 bases match TRBD2. Germline V gene data show CDR1 as SGHDT and CDR2 as YYEEEE. With 2 bases clipped from V and 6 bases from J, the junction kept 9 bases outside the gene matches. This CDR3 has 16 amino acids.

The count of this clone is one. The genes are TRBV5-5 and TRBJ2-7; 7 positions match TRBD2. The germline V gene has CDR1 SGHKS and CDR2 YYEKEE (reference sequence). Losses at the gene ends were 0 bases for V and 7 bases for J; bases not matched to a gene: 7. The CDR3 length is 14 residues. The chain's CDR3 is CASSLEFWGGEQYF. Here the CDR3 DNA reads TGTGCCAGCAGCTTGGAATTCTGGGGGGGAGAGCAGTACTTC.

This chain joins TRBV28 and TRBJ2-1; D is possibly TRBD1 (7 bases). The CDR3 extends over 15 amino acids. With 6 bases removed from V and 6 bases from J, the gap between germline ends came to 18 bases. Germline values: CDR1 MDHEN, CDR2 SYDVKM. The DNA of the CDR3 is TGTGCCAGCAGACCGACAGGGCACGGGGGCAATGAGCAGTTCTTC. It specifies CASRPTGHGGNEQFF.

The chain is built from TRBV10-1 and TRBJ2-3; 7 bases align to TRBD2. V gave up 3 bases and J gave up 7 bases; unmatched junction bases: 10. Per the germline V gene, CDR1 is WNHNN and CDR2 is SYGVQD (reference sequence). The CDR3 contains 15 residues. CDR3 residues: CASSDVAGHPYTQYF. The CDR3 DNA reads as TGCGCCAGCAGTGATGTAGCGGGCCACCCTTATACGCAGTATTTT.

The chain is built from TRBV6-5 and TRBJ2-5; maybe TRBD1 (5 bases). Trimming shortened V by 2 bases and J by 2 bases, and 12 bases separated the two germline ends. This CDR3 has 15 amino acids. The V gene's germline CDR1 is MNHEY and CDR2 SVGAGI. This CDR3 is CASSYGWQGQETQYF. CDR3 sequence (DNA): TGTGCCAGCAGTTACGGTTGGCAGGGACAAGAGACCCAGTACTTC.

This chain links TRBV28 with TRBJ2-7; 8 nucleotides agree with TRBD1. The CDR3 sequence is 13 residues long. The germline V gene has CDR1 MDHEN and CDR2 SYDVKM. The ends lost 9 bases at V and 4 bases at J; junction bases unmatched: 8. CDR3 loop: CASMDRVLYEQYF. The CDR3 nucleotides read TGTGCCAGTATGGACAGGGTGCTTTACGAGCAGTACTTC.

The chain employs TRBV28 and TRBJ2-7; 9 bases fit TRBD1. This CDR3 is 16 amino acids long. Germline V gene data show CDR1 as MDHEN and CDR2 as SYDVKM. V was pared by 8 bases and J by 6 bases, with 17 bases of the junction left unmatched. The CDR3: CASWPSNGQGRSEQYF. In nucleotides, the CDR3 is TGTGCCAGCTGGCCCTCGAATGGACAGGGGAGGTCCGAGCAGTACTTC.

The chain uses TRBV6-6 and TRBJ2-5; maybe TRBD2 (5 bases). The germline V and J ends were trimmed by 5 bases and 5 bases, with 18 bases remaining between them. From germline, CDR1 is MNHNY and CDR2 SVGAGI (reference sequence). The CDR3 totals 15 residues. The CDR3 protein is CASSRIRTPGETQYF. CDR3 nucleotides: TGTGCCAGCAGTCGTATCCGGACCCCGGGGGAGACCCAGTACTTC.

The chain links TRBV9 to TRBJ1-1; 8 nucleotides line up with TRBD1. CDR1 and CDR2 from the germline V gene are SGDLS and YYNGEE. CDR3 length: 17 residues. J gave up 3 bases and V 3 bases, and 13 bases lay outside the gene matches. The CDR3, as DNA: TGTGCCAGCAGCGCCCTCGGGGCAGGGGGCTTGGACACTGAAGCTTTCTTT. Residues: CASSALGAGGLDTEAFF.

V and J are TRBV6-4 and TRBJ2-1, with 13 nucleotides matching TRBD2. J lost 6 bases, V lost 4 bases, and 0 bases had no gene match. Germline V CDR1 and CDR2: MRHNA, SNTAGT. The CDR3 has 14 amino acids. CDR3 protein: CASSGTSGSNEQFF. The CDR3 DNA reads as TGTGCCAGCAGTGGGACTAGCGGGAGCAATGAGCAGTTCTTC.

This chain's CDR3 is CASSGTGKLWPQHF. The CDR3 nucleotides read TGTGCCAGCTCGGGGACAGGGAAATTGTGGCCCCAGCATTTT. The chain employs TRBV18 and TRBJ1-5; 9 nucleotides align to TRBD1. J gave up 9 bases and V 6 bases, and 9 bases lay outside the gene matches. Germline values: CDR1 KGHSH, CDR2 LQKENI. The length of the CDR3 is 14 residues.

This chain uses TRBV5-6 with TRBJ2-3, with D possibly matching TRBD1 (6 bases). The germline CDR1 and CDR2 sequences are SGHDT and YYEEEE. V dropped 4 bases and J dropped 5 bases, with 14 bases sitting between them. This CDR3 is built from 14 residues. CDR3: CASSRDTWGDTQYF. The CDR3 nucleotides read TGTGCCAGCAGCAGGGACACGTGGGGAGATACGCAGTATTTT.